Below, 18 T cell receptor beta chains from the same sample are listed, as sequenced in a study of T cell responses to AZD1222 COVID-19 vaccine. Sequencing was performed with immunoSEQ multiplex PCR; in TCRdb, only in-frame clones are kept and a portion is missing. The sample contains roughly 120,000 clones, roughly nine tenths of which appear only once. The sample was peripheral blood, taken on day 0 of AZD1222 vaccination. These receptors all stem from an adult in good health.

The chain joins TRBV24-1 to TRBJ2-3; maybe TRBD1 (5 bases). Trimming took off 0 bases at V and 9 bases at J, with 9 bases between the two ends. CDR3 length: 13 amino acids. Looked up from germline, CDR1 is KGHDR and CDR2 is SFDVKD. The CDR3 is CATSDLGAPTQYF. CDR3 DNA: TGTGCCACCAGTGATTTGGGGGCTCCCACGCAGTATTTT.

The genes are TRBV24-1 and TRBJ1-5; D gene unclear. Trimming left V 2 bases short and J 0 bases short, with 7 bases between. Germline-derived CDR1 and CDR2 are KGHDR and SFDVKD. The CDR3 totals 15 residues. CDR3 coding DNA: TGTGCCACCAGTGATTCTGCCCTTAGCAATCAGCCCCAGCATTTT. Its translation is CATSDSALSNQPQHF.

J is TRBJ2-7 and V is TRBV27; D gene unclear. The V gene's germline CDR1 is MNHEY and CDR2 SMNVEV (reference sequence). This CDR3 region has 15 residues. The V gene lost 7 bases and the J gene lost 5 bases, with 21 bases spanning the gap. The CDR3 reads CASTPPARPPDEQYF. CDR3 sequence (DNA): TGTGCCAGCACTCCCCCGGCCCGGCCCCCCGACGAGCAGTACTTC.

The chain carries TRBV11-2 and TRBJ2-1, with TRBD2 matching 8 bases. The CDR3 is 15 amino acids. Germline-derived CDR1 and CDR2 are SGHAT and FQNNGV. V was clipped by 6 bases and J by 2 bases; unmatched bases: 6. The CDR3 DNA reads TGTGCCAGCAGGTCGCCAGCGGGAGCCTACAATGAGCAGTTCTTC. The encoded protein is CASRSPAGAYNEQFF.

The J gene is TRBJ2-7, the V gene TRBV3-1 (or the pseudogene TRBV3-2); 8 positions agree with TRBD2. The CDR3 has 14 residues. J was trimmed by 7 bases and V by 4 bases; bases with no gene match: 9. CDR1 is LGHDT, CDR2 YNNKEL, per germline (reference sequence). Here the CDR3 reads CASSPGTRSREQYF. CDR3 sequence (DNA): TGTGCCAGCAGCCCCGGGACTAGGTCTAGGGAGCAGTACTTC.

The chain is built from TRBV7-3 and TRBJ1-1, with no clear D. The V gene's germline CDR1 is SGHTA and CDR2 FQGTGA. This CDR3 contains 13 residues. The ends were cut back, 2 bases at V and 5 bases at J, with 9 bases in the middle. CDR3 sequence (DNA): TGTGCCAGCAGCTTAGGGTGGGGAACTGAAGCTTTCTTT. The encoded protein is CASSLGWGTEAFF.

The chain links TRBV12-5 to TRBJ2-5; possibly TRBD1 or TRBD2 for D (6 bases each). Germline V lookup: CDR1 LGHNT, CDR2 FRNRAP. CDR3 length equals 15 residues. Trimming removed 1 base at V and 2 bases at J, with 11 bases between. The CDR3 loop is CASGLGQGRQETQYF. As DNA, the CDR3 is TGTGCTAGTGGTTTGGGTCAGGGGAGGCAAGAGACCCAGTACTTC.

This chain joins TRBV3-1 (or the pseudogene TRBV3-2) and TRBJ1-4; tentatively, D is TRBD1 (5 bases). CDR1 and CDR2 from the germline V gene are LGHDT and YNNKEL (reference sequence). The V end was cut by 0 bases, the J end by 8 bases, with 16 bases between. The CDR3 covers 16 residues. The DNA for the CDR3 is TGTGCCAGCAGCCAAGATGACGGCGGGGGATGGGAAAAACTGTTTTTT. It encodes CASSQDDGGGWEKLFF.

CDR3 bases: TGCGCCAGCAGCTTGGACGGGGCTGGTGGGGGGCCCCAGCATTTT. It yields the protein CASSLDGAGGGPQHF. This rearrangement joins TRBV5-1 to TRBJ1-5; D possibly corresponds to TRBD1 (5 bases). The CDR3 spans 15 residues. The germline CDR1 and CDR2 sequences are SGHRS and YFSETQ. Trimming left V 0 bases short and J 9 bases short, with 16 bases between. Together with reference TRBV5-1 and TRBJ1-5, the CDR3 gives the full variable domain: KAGVTQTPRYLIKTRGQQVTLSCSPISGHRSVSWYQQTPGQGLQFLFEYFSETQRNKGNFPGRFSGRQFSNSRSEMNVSTLELGDSALYLCASSLDGAGGGPQHFGDGTRLSIL.

The genes are TRBV9 and TRBJ1-1, with TRBD1 matching over 8 bases. V was clipped by 3 bases and J by 3 bases; unmatched bases: 4. The CDR3 sequence is 14 residues long. Germline V gene data show CDR1 as SGDLS and CDR2 as YYNGEE. CDR3 protein: CASSASGGHTEAFF. CDR3 bases: TGTGCCAGCAGCGCGTCAGGGGGCCACACTGAAGCTTTCTTT.

The V call is TRBV20-1, the J call TRBJ2-7, with D hard to call. The germline CDR1 and CDR2 sequences are DFQATT and SNEGSKA (reference sequence). CDR3 length: 11 residues. Trimming left V 0 bases short and J 7 bases short, with 7 bases between. The CDR3 here is CSARDGPEQYF. The CDR3 DNA reads TGCAGTGCTAGAGATGGACCAGAGCAGTACTTC.

This clone showed up just a few times. The chain recombines TRBV9 with TRBJ2-3; 7 bases are a match to TRBD1. Germline V gene data show CDR1 as SGDLS and CDR2 as YYNGEE. J lost 1 base, V lost 2 bases, and 4 bases had no gene match. This CDR3 has 15 amino acids. CDR3: CASSVEGTGTDTQYF. DNA for the CDR3: TGTGCCAGCAGCGTTGAGGGGACAGGCACAGATACGCAGTATTTT.

V gene TRBV7-9 combines with J gene TRBJ1-2; 8 bases match TRBD1. The CDR3 runs to 16 residues. Germline CDR1 SEHNR, CDR2 FQNEAQ (reference sequence). J was trimmed by 4 bases and V by 5 bases; bases with no gene match: 12. The CDR3 DNA sequence: TGTGCCAGCAGCCCCCTTGCCGGACAGGGAATCTATGGCTACACCTTC. It yields the protein CASSPLAGQGIYGYTF. The variable domain in full, completed from reference TRBV7-9 and TRBJ1-2, reads DTGVSQNPRHKITKRGQNVTFRCDPISEHNRLYWYRQTLGQGPEFLTYFQNEAQLEKSRLLSDRFSAERPKGSFSTLEIQRTEQGDSAMYLCASSPLAGQGIYGYTFGSGTRLTVV.

The chain employs TRBV5-1 and TRBJ2-3; 9 bases are a match to TRBD2. Germline V gives CDR1 SGHRS, CDR2 YFSETQ. The ends lost 0 bases at V and 6 bases at J; junction bases unmatched: 8. The CDR3 has 16 amino acids. CDR3 coding DNA: TGCGCCAGCAGCTTGGAAGGACTAGCGAAGGTTGATACGCAGTATTTT. Protein product: CASSLEGLAKVDTQYF.

The V and J genes are TRBV30 and TRBJ1-4; TRBD1 matches 7 bases. CDR1 and CDR2 (germline): GTSNPN, SVGIG (reference sequence). V lost 5 bases, J lost 7 bases, and 7 bases stayed unmatched. This CDR3 has 13 residues. CDR3 nucleotide sequence: TGTGCCTGGTGCGCGACAGGGTGTGAAAAACTGTTTTTT. It codes for CAWCATGCEKLFF. The full variable domain, with the rest looked up from reference TRBV30 and TRBJ1-4, is SQTIHQWPATLVQPVGSPLSLECTVEGTSNPNLYWYRQAAGRGLQLLFYSVGIGQISSEVPQNLSASRPQDRQFILSSKKLLLSDSGFYLCAWCATGCEKLFFGSGTQLSVL.

The rearrangement joins TRBV19 to TRBJ2-7; D remains ambiguous. The germline V gene encodes CDR1 LNHDA and CDR2 SQIVND (reference sequence). V lost 5 bases and J 0 bases, leaving 11 bases between the germline ends. CDR3 size: 14 residues. CDR3: CASSWQRSSYEQYF. The CDR3, as DNA: TGTGCCAGTAGTTGGCAGAGAAGCTCCTACGAGCAGTACTTC.

The CDR3 protein is CASRQGIQRANEKLFF. The CDR3 DNA reads as TGCGCCAGTAGACAGGGGATACAACGGGCTAATGAAAAACTGTTTTTT. The J gene is TRBJ1-4, the V gene TRBV5-1, with TRBD1 identical over 8 bases. Germline assignment: CDR1 SGHRS and CDR2 YFSETQ. V gave up 8 bases and J gave up 3 bases; unmatched junction bases: 12. There are 16 residues in the CDR3.

CDR3 in DNA: TGTGCCAGCAGCCAAAGGACAGGGCCGGTCACCGGGGAGCTGTTTTTT. This codes for CASSQRTGPVTGELFF. The chain recombines TRBV3-1 (or the pseudogene TRBV3-2) with TRBJ2-2; 8 bases are a match to TRBD1. CDR3 length: 16 amino acids. Losses at the gene ends were 2 bases for V and 4 bases for J; bases not matched to a gene: 6. Germline V CDR1 and CDR2: LGHDT, YNNKEL (reference sequence).